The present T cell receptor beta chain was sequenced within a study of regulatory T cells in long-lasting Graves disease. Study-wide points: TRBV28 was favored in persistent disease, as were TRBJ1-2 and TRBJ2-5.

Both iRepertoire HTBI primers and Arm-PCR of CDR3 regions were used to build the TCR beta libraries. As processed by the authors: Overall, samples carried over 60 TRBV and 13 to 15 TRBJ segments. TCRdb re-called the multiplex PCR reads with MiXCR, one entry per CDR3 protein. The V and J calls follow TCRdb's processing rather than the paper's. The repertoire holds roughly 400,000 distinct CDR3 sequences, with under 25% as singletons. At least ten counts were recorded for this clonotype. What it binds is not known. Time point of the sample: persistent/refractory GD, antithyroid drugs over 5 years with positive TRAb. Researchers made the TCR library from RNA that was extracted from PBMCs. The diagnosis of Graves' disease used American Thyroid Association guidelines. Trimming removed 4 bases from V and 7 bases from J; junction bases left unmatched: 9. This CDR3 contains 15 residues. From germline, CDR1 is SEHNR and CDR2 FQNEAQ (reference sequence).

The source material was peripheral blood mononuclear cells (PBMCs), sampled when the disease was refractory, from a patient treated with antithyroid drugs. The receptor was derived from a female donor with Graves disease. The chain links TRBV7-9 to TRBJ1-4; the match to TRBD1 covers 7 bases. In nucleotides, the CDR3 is TGTGCCAGCAGCTCCTTCCCGGGACAGCTTGAAAAACTGTTTTTT. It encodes CASSSFPGQLEKLFF.